The clone carrying this T cell receptor (beta chain) has only one observation. What it binds is unknown. This sample is part of a study of shared clonotypes between healthy human individuals. Donors comprised healthy HIV-negative adults lacking recent acute infections or vaccinations. The CDR3 loop spans 14 amino acids. The germline V gene encodes CDR1 MDHEN and CDR2 SYDVKM. V was pared by 9 bases and J by 6 bases, with 20 bases between. General study points: In several donors, around 5.5% of naive CD4 clonotypes appeared in common. Generation probability values for non-shared clonotypes were lower than those for clonotypes shared by all four donors.

TCRdb keeps only in-frame clones here, not all; method: immunoSEQ multiplex PCR. The sample includes around 1.5 million clones, 95% to 99% of them seen just once. What was sequenced was naive CD4+ T cells sorted from blood. Subset denoted: CD45RA+ positively selected. This receptor was obtained from a man aged 30-40 years in good health. V gene TRBV28 combines with J gene TRBJ1-2; D call uncertain. This CDR3 is CASRTPPGRDGYTF. CDR3 bases: TGTGCCAGTCGGACTCCTCCCGGCCGGGATGGCTACACCTTC.